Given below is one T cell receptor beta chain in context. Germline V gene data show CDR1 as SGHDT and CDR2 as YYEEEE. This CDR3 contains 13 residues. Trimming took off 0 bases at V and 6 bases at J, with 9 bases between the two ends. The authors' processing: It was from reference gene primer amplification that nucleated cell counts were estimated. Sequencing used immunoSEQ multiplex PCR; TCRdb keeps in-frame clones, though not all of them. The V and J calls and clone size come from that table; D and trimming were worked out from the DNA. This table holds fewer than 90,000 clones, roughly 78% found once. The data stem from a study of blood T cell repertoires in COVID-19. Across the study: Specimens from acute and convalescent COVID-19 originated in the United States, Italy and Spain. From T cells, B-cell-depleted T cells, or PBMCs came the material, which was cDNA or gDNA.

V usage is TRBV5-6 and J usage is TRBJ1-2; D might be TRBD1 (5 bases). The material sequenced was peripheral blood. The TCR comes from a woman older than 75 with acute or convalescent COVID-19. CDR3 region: CASSLGPGDGYTF. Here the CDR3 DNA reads TGTGCCAGCAGCTTGGGACCGGGGGATGGCTACACCTTC. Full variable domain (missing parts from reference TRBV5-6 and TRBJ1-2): DAGVTQSPTHLIKTRGQQVTLRCSPKSGHDTVSWYQQALGQGPQFIFQYYEEEERQRGNFPDRFSGHQFPNYSSELNVNALLLGDSALYLCASSLGPGDGYTFGSGTRLTVV.